A few counts support the clone carrying this T cell receptor beta chain. Its antigen is not known. This entry is derived from a study of early T cells in non-severe SARS-CoV-2 infection. At the level of the study: Sequencing targeted bulk RNA from unsorted whole blood, leaving chains unpaired.

The CDR3 runs 17 residues. Trimming stripped 5 bases from V and 0 bases from J, with 14 bases between. Germline CDR1 reads LGHNA; CDR2 reads YNFKEQ. Individual cDNA molecules were tagged with unique molecular identifiers, the study reported. One entry per CDR3 protein results from TCRdb running MiXCR on the 5' RACE reads. The table has more than 65,000 distinct CDR3 sequences, roughly 13% seen once. Study-level points and caveats: Matches to VDJdb favored anti-spike CD8 responses and missed private and CD4 specificities.

The chain uses TRBV4-2 and TRBJ2-6; unclear D gene. The sample comprised whole blood. This sequence originates from an adult who was a healthcare worker with PCR-confirmed SARS-CoV-2 infection or an uninfected control (not recorded which). CDR3 bases: TGTGCCAGCAGCTCTAAGGTGGCAGACTCTGGGGCCAACGTCCTGACTTTC. Protein product: CASSSKVADSGANVLTF.